The text below deals with one T cell receptor (beta chain). V shed 7 bases and J 6 bases; nucleotides not matched to a gene: 5. Germline V lookup: CDR1 SNHLY, CDR2 FYNNEI. The CDR3 runs 13 residues. These data are taken from a study of T cell changes during pregnancy in multiple sclerosis. Repertoires were generated with immunoSEQ multiplex PCR, while TCRdb's copy carries only in-frame clones and drops some. The sample lists some 87,000 clones, roughly nine tenths occurring once. The origin of this receptor is a female donor with multiple sclerosis, enrolled in a pregnancy study. The chain uses TRBV2 and TRBJ1-4; 7 nucleotides agree with TRBD1. This specimen consisted of CD4+ T cells from peripheral blood mononuclear cells, obtained before pregnancy. As DNA, the CDR3 is TGTGCCAGCAACAGGGGAATGGATGAAAAACTGTTTTTT. It specifies CASNRGMDEKLFF. The variable domain in full, completed from reference TRBV2 and TRBJ1-4, reads EPEVTQTPSHQVTQMGQEVILRCVPISNHLYFYWYRQILGQKVEFLVSFYNNEISEKSEIFDDQFSVERPDGSNFTLKIRSTKLEDSAMYFCASNRGMDEKLFFGSGTQLSVL.